Below, 15 T cell receptor beta chains from the same sample are listed, as sequenced in a study of human T cells and chemical hapten exposure. MiXCR was run by TCRdb on the RACE reads, yielding one entry per CDR3 protein. The sample includes tens of thousands of distinct CDR3 sequences, around 12% of them seen just once. The time point here: pre-sensitization, week 0. Treatment defined: therapeutic diphenylcyclopropenone sensitization with weekly scalp DPC. The sequencing used whole blood, collected in connection with sensitization to the hapten diphenylcyclopropenone (DPC). These receptors were obtained from a woman in her twenties or thirties with alopecia areata. Some clones in this sample may be carry-over from other donors' samples.

The CDR3 DNA sequence: TGCAGCGTTGGCCGGGGCTGGGAGCAGTACTTC. It translates to CSVGRGWEQYF. The chain uses TRBV29-1 and TRBJ2-7, with D possibly called TRBD1 or TRBD2 (5 bases each). Germline V gene data show CDR1 as SQVTM and CDR2 as ANQGSEA. The CDR3 consists of 11 residues. The V end was cut by 4 bases, the J end by 7 bases, with 11 bases between.

The rearrangement links TRBV20-1 to TRBJ1-1, with 9 bases lining up with TRBD1. This CDR3 contains 10 residues. V lost 5 bases and J lost 12; bases outside the gene matches: 4. In germline, CDR1 is DFQATT, CDR2 SNEGSKA (reference sequence). This CDR3 reads CSASGTGTFF. The CDR3 coding sequence is TGCAGTGCTTCCGGGACAGGGACTTTCTTT.

V and J are TRBV28 and TRBJ2-1; D not resolved. The CDR3 runs to 11 residues. Deletions cut 8 bases from V and 2 bases from J, with 4 bases between. From germline, CDR1 is MDHEN and CDR2 SYDVKM. The CDR3 here is CASSAYNEQFF. The CDR3 DNA reads as TGTGCCAGCTCGGCCTACAATGAGCAGTTCTTC.

The chain joins TRBV7-2 to TRBJ2-3, with no clear D. The CDR3 is made up of 17 amino acids. Germline loops: CDR1 SGHTA, CDR2 FQGNSA. Trimming removed 4 bases from V and 5 bases from J, with 22 bases in between. The CDR3 coding sequence is TGTGCCAGCAGCTGGTTAAGACGCGGCGCCCCCGGAGATACGCAGTATTTT. Protein product: CASSWLRRGAPGDTQYF.

This clonotype was seen more than once but under ten times. The gene calls are TRBV21-1 and TRBJ1-1; TRBD1, the table's D call, was not compared with the DNA. TRBV21-1 is a documented pseudogene. The CDR3 has 15 residues. In DNA form, the CDR3 reads TGTGCCAGCAGCAAAGAGACCGGGGTGAGTAAAGAAGCTTTCTTT. It yields the protein CASSKETGVSKEAFF.

This clonotype came up many times. This sequence joins TRBV30 and TRBJ2-1; TRBD2 matches 7 bases. The ends lost 3 bases at V and 11 bases at J; junction bases unmatched: 7. The CDR3 loop spans 12 amino acids. Germline V CDR1 and CDR2: GTSNPN, SVGIG (reference sequence). CDR3 DNA: TGTGCCTGGAGCGGCACTAGCGAGAAGCAGTTCTTC. Amino acid sequence: CAWSGTSEKQFF. Full variable domain (remainder filled in from reference TRBV30 and TRBJ2-1): SQTIHQWPATLVQPVGSPLSLECTVEGTSNPNLYWYRQAAGRGLQLLFYSVGIGQISSEVPQNLSASRPQDRQFILSSKKLLLSDSGFYLCAWSGTSEKQFFGPGTRLTVL.

The CDR3 nucleotides read TGTGCCAGCAAACAACAGGGAAATCAGCCCCAGCATTTT. This gives the protein CASKQQGNQPQHF. V is TRBV2 and J is TRBJ1-5, with D tentatively TRBD1 (6 bases). V gave up 7 bases and J gave up 4 bases, with 11 bases separating them. Germline loops: CDR1 SNHLY, CDR2 FYNNEI. The CDR3 totals 13 residues. Combining the CDR3 with reference TRBV2 and TRBJ1-5 gives the whole variable domain EPEVTQTPSHQVTQMGQEVILRCVPISNHLYFYWYRQILGQKVEFLVSFYNNEISEKSEIFDDQFSVERPDGSNFTLKIRSTKLEDSAMYFCASKQQGNQPQHFGDGTRLSIL.

The V call is TRBV7-6, the J call TRBJ1-1; 7 nucleotides match TRBD1. Unmatched junction bases numbered 2, after V lost 3 bases and J lost 7 bases. CDR1 is SGHVS and CDR2 is FNYEAQ in the germline V gene. The CDR3 loop spans 12 amino acids. The CDR3 DNA reads as TGTGCCAGCAGCTTGACAGGGAATGAAGCTTTCTTT. Residues: CASSLTGNEAFF.

This rearrangement joins TRBV7-3 to TRBJ2-3; TRBD2 aligns across 8 bases. Germline-derived CDR1 and CDR2 are SGHTA and FQGTGA. CDR3 size: 17 residues. Germline trimming cut 5 bases from V and 0 bases from J; bases unmatched to any gene: 10. CDR3 nucleotides: TGTGCCAGCAGCGATTTTGGCGGGGGGTTGAGCACAGATACGCAGTATTTT. Its translation: CASSDFGGGLSTDTQYF.

This clonotype has just a few counts. V gene TRBV29-1 combines with J gene TRBJ2-7, with TRBD1 matching 7 bases. The V gene end was trimmed by 0 bases and the J gene end by 6 bases; junction bases not matched to a gene: 14. Per germline, CDR1 SQVTM and CDR2 ANQGSEA. The CDR3 consists of 16 residues. The CDR3 DNA reads TGCAGCGTTGAAGATCCGAGGGGGCTTCACTTGCCCGAGCAGTACTTC. Translation: CSVEDPRGLHLPEQYF.

The chain carries TRBV20-1 and TRBJ2-7; tentatively, D is TRBD2 (5 bases). The V gene lost 3 bases and the J gene lost 5 bases, with 14 bases spanning the gap. From germline, CDR1 is DFQATT and CDR2 SNEGSKA (reference sequence). There are 13 residues in the CDR3. CDR3 sequence: CSARASPRDEQYF. CDR3 nucleotide sequence: TGCAGTGCTAGGGCCTCGCCGAGGGACGAGCAGTACTTC.

This clonotype was seen ten or more times. This chain uses TRBV6-2 or TRBV6-3 with TRBJ1-1; the D is unclear. The V gene lost 6 bases and the J gene lost 5 bases, with 16 bases spanning the gap. Per the germline V gene, CDR1 is MNHEY and CDR2 is SVGEGT. This CDR3 region has 14 residues. In DNA form, the CDR3 reads TGTGCCAGCAGCCGGACCGATGTCGGGACTGAAGCTTTCTTT. Encoded protein: CASSRTDVGTEAFF.

This clonotype has just a few counts. The genes are TRBV6-5 and TRBJ1-6, with 8 bases identical to TRBD1. V lost 0 bases to trimming and J lost 10 bases; unmatched junction nucleotides: 17. This CDR3 comprises 19 residues. CDR1 MNHEY and CDR2 SVGAGI come from the germline V gene. CDR3 protein: CASSYSMGNRGTGRSPLHF. CDR3 sequence (DNA): TGTGCCAGCAGTTACTCGATGGGTAATCGTGGGACAGGAAGGTCACCCCTCCACTTT.

This clonotype was seen ten or more times. The chain couples TRBV27 to TRBJ1-5; possibly TRBD1 for D (6 bases). There are 14 residues in the CDR3. Germline loops: CDR1 MNHEY, CDR2 SMNVEV (reference sequence). V was shortened by 5 bases and J by 5 bases, with 13 bases between the two germline ends. This CDR3 is CASSPQGRDQPQHF. CDR3 DNA sequence: TGTGCCAGCAGTCCTCAGGGGAGGGATCAGCCCCAGCATTTT.

This clonotype was seen ten or more times. The rearrangement links TRBV7-2 to TRBJ2-3, with D possibly being TRBD2 (6 bases). V lost 5 bases to trimming and J lost 3 bases, with 15 bases between them. The CDR3 covers 15 residues. The V gene's germline CDR1 is SGHTA and CDR2 FQGNSA. In DNA, the CDR3 is TGTGCCAGCAGCCGCGATTTAAGCGGGACAGATACGCAGTATTTT. Protein: CASSRDLSGTDTQYF.